This T cell receptor (beta chain) originates from a study of T-cell memory formation after mild COVID-19. From germline, CDR1 is LGHDT and CDR2 YNNKEL (reference sequence). This CDR3 is built from 15 residues. V lost 3 bases and J 4 bases, leaving 12 bases between the germline ends. This clonotype appeared a few times. The antigen is unknown. TCRdb itself ran the 5' RACE reads through MiXCR, one entry per CDR3 protein. The sample carries 200,000 to 250,000 distinct CDR3 sequences, more than 8% recorded once. General study points: Of the contracting clones, CD4+ ones lay mainly in CM and EM, and CD8+ ones in EMRA.

The V call is TRBV3-1, the J call TRBJ2-2, with D perhaps TRBD1 (6 bases). The sample consisted of PBMCs or a T cell subset sorted from them (not recorded which). This TCR was sampled from a man between 18 and 29 years old who had mild COVID-19 (a few samples of this study predate the infection). Cell type and time point are not known. In nucleotides, the CDR3 is TGTGCCAGCAGCCACTCGGGACATATCACCGGGGAGCTGTTTTTT. It specifies CASSHSGHITGELFF.